This record looks at one TCR beta chain sequence and its context. The entry originates in a study of blood T cell repertoires in COVID-19. The CDR3 loop spans 12 amino acids. Germline V gene data show CDR1 as MDHEN and CDR2 as SYDVKM. The V and J ends lost 6 bases and 4 bases respectively, with 8 bases between them. In the original processing: Scientists estimated how many nucleated cells there were by amplifying reference gene primers. Profiled with immunoSEQ multiplex PCR; TCRdb holds only in-frame clones, not every one. The D gene and trimming were derived from the DNA, and the V and J assignments and clone size from that table. The data show 200,000 to 300,000 clones, around nine tenths seen once.

Sequenced sample: peripheral blood. The TCR sequence derives from a woman in her fifties or sixties with COVID-19, enrolled during active disease. The chain joins TRBV28 to TRBJ2-3; D uncertain. The CDR3 coding sequence is TGTGCCAGCAGGACTCCCGCAGATACGCAGTATTTT. Encoded protein: CASRTPADTQYF.